Listed here are 28 T cell receptor beta chains from one sample, sequenced in a study of cytomegalovirus exposure and HLA in healthy donors. Clones were sequenced by immunoSEQ multiplex PCR, and TCRdb holds only the in-frame ones, with some missing. This sample has approximately 140,000 clones, with 84% found just once. Sequencing used PBMCs. These receptors all stem from a woman under 40 in good health and CMV-seronegative.

This rearrangement joins TRBV6-5 to TRBJ1-5, with D unresolved. CDR1 and CDR2 from the germline V gene are MNHEY and SVGAGI. This CDR3 spans 15 amino acids. V lost 0 bases and J 1 base, leaving 7 bases between the germline ends. DNA for the CDR3: TGTGCCAGCAGTTACTCTCCAGCGAGCAATCAGCCCCAGCATTTT. Protein sequence: CASSYSPASNQPQHF.

The rearrangement joins TRBV19 to TRBJ2-1, with 8 bases lining up with TRBD1. The germline CDR1 and CDR2 sequences are LNHDA and SQIVND (reference sequence). CDR3 length: 12 amino acids. Unmatched junction bases numbered 5, after V lost 9 bases and J lost 7 bases. The CDR3 sequence: CASSQGVNEQFF. The CDR3 DNA reads TGTGCCAGCTCACAGGGGGTGAATGAGCAGTTCTTC.

There are a few counts of this clone. The rearrangement uses TRBV29-1 and TRBJ1-1; D gene ambiguous. V lost 7 bases and J lost 3, with 18 bases in between. The CDR3 length is 14 residues. The germline gives CDR1 SQVTM, CDR2 ANQGSEA. CDR3 DNA sequence: TGCAGCGCCGGAGGAGGAGGAGCACACACTGAAGCTTTCTTT. Translated: CSAGGGGAHTEAFF.

The chain recombines TRBV6-1 with TRBJ1-2, with 9 bases identical to TRBD1. Germline V gene data show CDR1 as MNHNS and CDR2 as SASEGT. V lost 10 bases and J lost 8; bases outside the gene matches: 14. The CDR3 length is 14 residues. The CDR3 bases are TGTGCCACCTATAGAACACAGGGGGCGTGGGGCTACACCTTC. This translates into CATYRTQGAWGYTF.

This clone was seen a few times. The rearrangement uses TRBV7-2 and TRBJ2-7; D not certain. Germline lookup yields CDR1 SGHTA and CDR2 FQGNSA. This CDR3 is built from 13 residues. V lost 3 bases to trimming and J lost 2 bases, with 8 bases between them. CDR3 loop: CASSLRHPYEQYF. CDR3 coding DNA: TGTGCCAGCAGCTTGAGGCATCCCTACGAGCAGTACTTC.

This clone was observed a handful of times. This rearrangement joins TRBV6-1 to TRBJ1-1; maybe TRBD1 (5 bases). CDR3 length: 13 amino acids. Trimming stripped 5 bases from V and 3 bases from J, with 10 bases between. Germline values: CDR1 MNHNS, CDR2 SASEGT. CDR3 sequence (DNA): TGTGCCAGCAGTACGTTAGGGGACACTGAAGCTTTCTTT. It encodes CASSTLGDTEAFF.

The chain recombines TRBV4-1 with TRBJ2-1; 8 bases agree with TRBD2. The V gene end was trimmed by 6 bases and the J gene end by 9 bases; junction bases not matched to a gene: 7. Germline V CDR1 and CDR2: MGHRA, YSYEKL. The CDR3 has 13 residues. This chain's CDR3 is CASRGLGYGEQFF. CDR3 nucleotides: TGCGCCAGCAGGGGACTAGGATACGGTGAGCAGTTCTTC.

The rearrangement links TRBV7-2 to TRBJ1-2; D may be TRBD1 (6 bases). V was cut by 4 bases and J by 8 bases, with 23 bases left in between. CDR3 length: 16 residues. CDR1 SGHTA and CDR2 FQGNSA come from the germline V gene. CDR3 in DNA: TGTGCCAGCAGCTCTAGAAGCAGCAGGGGAACACCCGGCTACACCTTC. Its protein is CASSSRSSRGTPGYTF.

The CDR3 sequence is CASSEPEGLADTQYF. The CDR3 nucleotides are TGTGCCAGCAGTGAACCGGAGGGGTTGGCAGATACGCAGTATTTT. The chain combines TRBV25-1 with TRBJ2-3; D might be TRBD2 (6 bases). The CDR3 spans 15 residues. Trimming stripped 2 bases from V and 4 bases from J, with 13 bases between. From germline, CDR1 is MGHDK and CDR2 SYGVNS.

The CDR3: CASGQGGNQPQHF. The CDR3 nucleotides read TGTGCCAGCGGACAGGGTGGCAATCAGCCCCAGCATTTT. The genes are TRBV6-1 and TRBJ1-5, with TRBD1 matching over 8 bases. The CDR3 consists of 13 residues. CDR1 is MNHNS and CDR2 is SASEGT in the germline V gene. With V trimmed by 8 bases and J by 2 bases, 2 bases remained unmatched.

V gene TRBV10-3 combines with J gene TRBJ2-1; 7 bases are shared with TRBD1. J was trimmed by 8 bases and V by 4 bases; bases with no gene match: 8. The CDR3 extends over 14 amino acids. Germline V gene data show CDR1 as ENHRY and CDR2 as SYGVKD. CDR3 amino acids: CAISGRGLRDEQFF. Written as DNA, the CDR3 is TGTGCCATCAGTGGAAGGGGGCTAAGGGATGAGCAGTTCTTC.

The chain couples TRBV5-8 to TRBJ2-3; 11 nucleotides align to TRBD2. The germline V gene has CDR1 SGHTS and CDR2 YDEGEE. The CDR3 is made up of 15 amino acids. The J segment lost 3 bases and the V segment lost 0 bases, leaving 0 bases of the junction unmatched. CDR3 residues: CASSLGLAGTDTQYF. For the CDR3, the DNA is TGTGCCAGCAGCTTGGGACTAGCGGGGACAGATACGCAGTATTTT.

The chain is built from TRBV5-4 and TRBJ1-4, with 7 nucleotides matching TRBD1. Germline CDR1 and CDR2: SGHNT and YYREEE (reference sequence). Losses at the gene ends were 1 base for V and 8 bases for J; bases not matched to a gene: 5. The CDR3 runs to 14 residues. CDR3 region: CASSLKGASEKLFF. The CDR3 DNA follows: TGTGCCAGCAGCTTGAAGGGGGCTTCGGAAAAACTGTTTTTT.

The rearrangement uses TRBV4-3 and TRBJ2-3; 9 bases match TRBD2. The junction had 4 bases not matched to a gene; V was cut back by 0 bases and J by 3 bases. CDR1 LGHNA and CDR2 YSLEER come from the germline V gene. This CDR3 comprises 16 residues. This CDR3 reads CASSQEWAGGTDTQYF. DNA of the CDR3: TGCGCCAGCAGCCAAGAGTGGGCGGGGGGGACAGATACGCAGTATTTT.

The rearrangement links TRBV5-6 to TRBJ1-2, with D tentatively TRBD1 (6 bases). The V and J ends lost 5 bases and 8 bases respectively, with 19 bases between them. CDR3 size: 14 residues. Germline assignment: CDR1 SGHDT and CDR2 YYEEEE. CDR3: CASSRKTGTHGYTF. The CDR3 nucleotides are TGTGCCAGCAGTAGAAAAACAGGGACGCACGGCTACACCTTC.

The rearrangement joins TRBV6-1 to TRBJ2-5; tentative D call: TRBD1 (5 bases). With 0 bases removed from V and 6 bases from J, the gap between germline ends came to 8 bases. Germline loops: CDR1 MNHNS, CDR2 SASEGT. CDR3 length equals 13 residues. In nucleotides, the CDR3 is TGTGCCAGCAGTGAAGCCCCAGGGAAGACCCAGTACTTC. As protein: CASSEAPGKTQYF.

The chain combines TRBV5-1 with TRBJ2-1; TRBD1 matches at 10 bases. Germline CDR1 SGHRS, CDR2 YFSETQ. The CDR3 sequence is 14 residues long. Trimming took 4 bases from V and 7 from J; bases not matched to a gene: 5. The CDR3 is CASSHGTGVNEQFF. The DNA for the CDR3 is TGCGCCAGCAGCCACGGGACAGGGGTTAATGAGCAGTTCTTC.

The chain recombines TRBV30 with TRBJ1-1; 7 bases agree with TRBD1. Germline lookup yields CDR1 GTSNPN and CDR2 SVGIG (reference sequence). CDR3 size: 13 residues. V lost 3 bases, J lost 8 bases, and 9 bases stayed unmatched. The CDR3, as DNA: TGTGCCTGGAGGACCCAACAGGGGCGGGAAGCTTTCTTT. Translation: CAWRTQQGREAFF. The full variable domain, completed using reference TRBV30 and TRBJ1-1, is SQTIHQWPATLVQPVGSPLSLECTVEGTSNPNLYWYRQAAGRGLQLLFYSVGIGQISSEVPQNLSASRPQDRQFILSSKKLLLSDSGFYLCAWRTQQGREAFFGQGTRLTVV.

V usage is TRBV11-2 and J usage is TRBJ1-2; unclear D gene. Germline CDR1 and CDR2: SGHAT and FQNNGV. This CDR3 has 14 residues. V lost 1 base and J lost 4, with 10 bases in between. CDR3 sequence reads: CASSLVPLAYGYTF. The CDR3 DNA follows: TGTGCCAGCAGCTTAGTCCCCCTAGCCTATGGCTACACCTTC.

This clone was detected only once. The chain is built from TRBV13 and TRBJ2-7; TRBD1 agrees at 8 bases. In germline, CDR1 is PRHDT, CDR2 FYEKMQ (reference sequence). The V gene end was trimmed by 4 bases and the J gene end by 3 bases; junction bases not matched to a gene: 8. The length of the CDR3 is 15 residues. CDR3 bases: TGTGCCAGCAGCTCGGGACAGGATAGGAGCTACGAGCAGTACTTC. It specifies CASSSGQDRSYEQYF.

This clone was seen a few times. The rearrangement links TRBV6-5 to TRBJ1-6; 8 nucleotides line up with TRBD1. The germline gives CDR1 MNHEY, CDR2 SVGAGI. V lost 8 bases to trimming and J lost 6 bases; unmatched junction nucleotides: 9. The CDR3 is 15 residues long. CDR3 sequence: CASVKTGVFNSPLHF. DNA for the CDR3: TGTGCCAGCGTGAAGACAGGGGTGTTTAATTCACCCCTCCACTTT.

The genes are TRBV18 and TRBJ2-5, with TRBD2 matching 9 bases. Unmatched junction bases numbered 13, after V lost 1 base and J lost 4 bases. CDR1 KGHSH and CDR2 LQKENI come from the germline V gene. CDR3 size: 18 residues. CDR3: CASSPLPPLAGGRETQYF. In DNA form, the CDR3 reads TGTGCCAGCTCACCACTACCACCGCTTGCGGGGGGGCGAGAGACCCAGTACTTC.

The chain recombines TRBV5-1 with TRBJ1-2, with D possibly TRBD1 on 5 matching bases. Trimming left V 4 bases short and J 0 bases short, with 16 bases between. Germline CDR1 SGHRS, CDR2 YFSETQ. CDR3 size: 16 residues. In nucleotides, the CDR3 is TGCGCCAGCAGCCTGGGCGGGACGGGAGCTAACTATGGCTACACCTTC. Its translation: CASSLGGTGANYGYTF.

The chain recombines TRBV6-1 with TRBJ2-7, with D perhaps matching TRBD2 (7 bases). CDR1 and CDR2 (germline): MNHNS, SASEGT. The CDR3 is made up of 14 amino acids. Trimming left V 7 bases short and J 5 bases short, with 18 bases between. Here the CDR3 DNA reads TGTGCCAGCACTTGGGGGGGCGGAGTCGACGAGCAGTACTTC. Translating it yields CASTWGGGVDEQYF.

This clone was picked up a small number of times. This rearrangement joins TRBV2 to TRBJ2-1; 7 nucleotides match TRBD1. Trimming took 6 bases from V and 10 from J; bases not matched to a gene: 9. CDR1 is SNHLY and CDR2 is FYNNEI in the germline V gene. The CDR3 is 13 amino acids. CDR3 region: CASRGQVIGEQFF. The CDR3 DNA reads as TGTGCCAGCAGAGGACAGGTCATTGGGGAGCAGTTCTTC.

This clone turned up a few times. V is TRBV7-2 and J is TRBJ2-2; D gene uncertain. CDR1 is SGHTA, CDR2 FQGNSA, per germline. The CDR3 consists of 14 residues. The V gene lost 1 base and the J gene lost 6 bases, with 9 bases spanning the gap. CDR3 loop: CASSLGLASGELFF. In nucleotides, the CDR3 is TGTGCCAGCAGCTTAGGTTTGGCCTCCGGGGAGCTGTTTTTT.

The sample holds one count of this clone. The chain is built from TRBV28 and TRBJ2-1, with 10 bases aligning to TRBD2. CDR3 length: 15 amino acids. The V gene end was trimmed by 3 bases and the J gene end by 4 bases; junction bases not matched to a gene: 3. Per the germline V gene, CDR1 is MDHEN and CDR2 is SYDVKM. This chain's CDR3 is CASSLEAGGYNEQFF. CDR3 DNA: TGTGCCAGCAGTTTGGAAGCGGGGGGGTACAATGAGCAGTTCTTC. Together with reference TRBV28 and TRBJ2-1, the CDR3 gives the full variable domain: DVKVTQSSRYLVKRTGEKVFLECVQDMDHENMFWYRQDPGLGLRLIYFSYDVKMKEKGDIPEGYSVSREKKERFSLILESASTNQTSMYLCASSLEAGGYNEQFFGPGTRLTVL.

Turning to this clone: Germline and junction disagree at one end, which may indicate a read error. The gene calls are TRBV18 and TRBJ2-1, with D tentatively TRBD1 (6 bases). Germline lookup yields CDR1 KGHSH and CDR2 LQKENI. The CDR3 loop spans 16 amino acids. The CDR3 loop reads CASSPGTYLSNNEQFF. The CDR3 DNA is TGTGCCAGCTCACCCGGGACATACCTCTCCAACAATGAGCAGTTCTTC.